This T cell receptor (beta chain) was recovered during a study of blood T cell repertoires in COVID-19. Turning to the study itself: Acute-phase and convalescent COVID-19 samples originated in the United States, Italy and Spain.

Germline CDR1 reads LGHNA; CDR2 reads YSLEER. V was shortened by 0 bases and J by 4 bases, with 13 bases between the two germline ends. The CDR3 runs to 15 residues. In the authors' workflow: Reference gene primer amplification yielded estimated nucleated cell counts. Assay used: immunoSEQ multiplex PCR; TCRdb lists only in-frame clones, some missing. From that table come the V and J calls and clone size; the DNA was used to work out D and trimming. The sample lists roughly 69,000 clones, roughly nine tenths occurring once. The specimen was peripheral blood. The TCR comes from a middle-aged man with active COVID-19. V usage is TRBV4-3 and J usage is TRBJ2-7; possibly TRBD2 for D (6 bases). The CDR3, as DNA: TGCGCCAGCAGCCAAGACGCTAGCGTGATATACGAGCAGTACTTC. It encodes CASSQDASVIYEQYF.